This TCR beta chain is from a study of immune evolution from preneoplasia to lung adenocarcinoma. Study-level findings and limits: Later-stage lesions appeared to have more T cells, more diversity, less clonality. Top clone share appeared to fall from AAH through AIS, MIA, adenocarcinoma.

Trimming took off 8 bases at V and 1 base at J, with 9 bases between the two ends. There are 14 residues in the CDR3. Germline V gives CDR1 SEHNR, CDR2 FQNEAQ (reference sequence). H&E slides confirmed each diagnosis, reviewed by two pathologists independently. Notes on this clone: Its cognate antigen is unknown.

Here immunoSEQ multiplex PCR was the method, and the copy in TCRdb shows in-frame clones only, minus some. There are about 26,000 clones in the sample; roughly 74% occur only once, and about 6% lies in the top ten. This chain uses TRBV7-9 with TRBJ2-6; D remains unclear. The sequenced sample was FFPE invasive lung adenocarcinoma tissue. The source of this sequence is a person in their sixties with invasive lung adenocarcinoma. Some clones in this sample may be carry-over from other donors' samples. DNA for the CDR3: TGTGCCAGCGTTTCGCCTTCTGGGGCCAACGTCCTGACTTTC. Translation gives CASVSPSGANVLTF.